The 24 T cell receptor beta chains below all came from one sample that was sequenced in a study of blood T cell repertoires in COVID-19. Data came from immunoSEQ multiplex PCR; TCRdb stores just in-frame clones and leaves some out. The sample gives under 150,000 clones, about 80% of which show up once; just under 7.5% is in the top ten. The source material was peripheral blood. Receptors were obtained from a man in his sixties or seventies with active or convalescent COVID-19.

Here the CDR3 reads CASRGPASTGELFF. The DNA for the CDR3 is TGTGCCAGCAGGGGCCCTGCTTCCACCGGGGAGCTGTTTTTT. The chain couples TRBV6-5 to TRBJ2-2; D gene uncertain. V was shortened by 6 bases and J by 4 bases, with 12 bases between the two germline ends. The CDR3 is made up of 14 amino acids. Germline CDR1 and CDR2: MNHEY and SVGAGI.

The chain uses TRBV27 and TRBJ1-1; a weak D match, TRBD1 (5 bases). The germline V gene has CDR1 MNHEY and CDR2 SMNVEV (reference sequence). The CDR3 is made up of 15 amino acids. Trimming cost V 0 bases and J 1 base, with 9 bases left between them. In nucleotides, the CDR3 is TGTGCCAGCAGTTTATCGGACATTCGGAACACTGAAGCTTTCTTT. Translation gives CASSLSDIRNTEAFF.

V and J are TRBV6-1 and TRBJ2-3; D remains unclear. V was shortened by 3 bases and J by 0 bases, with 10 bases between the two germline ends. This CDR3 comprises 15 residues. Germline CDR1 is MNHNS and CDR2 is SASEGT. CDR3 region: CASSESLWSTDTQYF. Written as DNA, the CDR3 is TGTGCCAGCAGTGAGAGCCTGTGGAGCACAGATACGCAGTATTTT.

In this sample, this clone turned up once. J is TRBJ2-2 and V is TRBV3-1 (or the pseudogene TRBV3-2), with a weak D call TRBD2 (5 bases). With 2 bases removed from V and 1 base from J, the gap between germline ends came to 8 bases. Germline V gives CDR1 LGHDT, CDR2 YNNKEL (reference sequence). CDR3 size: 15 residues. The CDR3 here is CASSQRRLNTGELFF. In nucleotides, the CDR3 is TGTGCCAGCAGCCAAAGGAGGCTGAACACCGGGGAGCTGTTTTTT.

V usage is TRBV6-6 and J usage is TRBJ2-1, with D perhaps matching TRBD1 (6 bases). The CDR3 is 15 residues long. Per germline, CDR1 MNHNY and CDR2 SVGAGI (reference sequence). Trimming removed 2 bases at V and 1 base at J, with 9 bases between. Here the CDR3 reads CASSYLDSSYNEQFF. The CDR3 nucleotides read TGTGCCAGCAGTTACCTGGACAGTTCCTACAATGAGCAGTTCTTC.

The gene calls are TRBV28 and TRBJ2-7; 8 positions agree with TRBD1. Germline values: CDR1 MDHEN, CDR2 SYDVKM. This CDR3 is built from 13 residues. J gave up 2 bases and V 5 bases, and 2 bases lay outside the gene matches. The CDR3 DNA reads TGTGCCAGCAGTAGGACAGGGACCTACGAGCAGTACTTC. Encoded protein: CASSRTGTYEQYF.

The genes are TRBV7-8 and TRBJ2-7, with 9 positions matching TRBD2. CDR1 is SGHVS and CDR2 is FQNEAQ in the germline V gene. V lost 1 base to trimming and J lost 8 bases; unmatched junction nucleotides: 3. This CDR3 region has 13 residues. For the CDR3, the DNA is TGTGCCAGCAGCTTAGGACTAGCGGAACAGCAGTACTTC. Residues: CASSLGLAEQQYF.

This sequence joins TRBV12-3 or TRBV12-4 and TRBJ2-2; TRBD1 aligns across 7 bases. With 2 bases clipped from V and 6 bases from J, the junction kept 0 bases outside the gene matches. The CDR3 length is 13 residues. In DNA, the CDR3 is TGTGCCAGCAGTTTACAGGGGGCCGGGGAGCTGTTTTTT. Translated, it gives CASSLQGAGELFF.

The chain carries TRBV11-3 and TRBJ2-1, with D unclear. Germline V gene sequence: CDR1 SGHNT, CDR2 YENEEA. CDR3 size: 15 residues. The V gene lost 1 base and the J gene lost 3 bases, with 10 bases spanning the gap. CDR3: CASSLGTHYYNEQFF. In DNA form, the CDR3 reads TGTGCCAGCAGCTTAGGTACCCACTACTACAATGAGCAGTTCTTC.

This chain joins TRBV4-3 and TRBJ1-6, with D tentatively TRBD1 (6 bases). The ends were cut back, 3 bases at V and 5 bases at J, with 11 bases in the middle. The germline V gene encodes CDR1 LGHNA and CDR2 YSLEER. The CDR3 runs to 15 residues. DNA for the CDR3: TGCGCCAGCAGCCATAACAGGGATGATAATTCACCCCTCCACTTT. The encoded protein is CASSHNRDDNSPLHF.

The rearrangement links TRBV19 to TRBJ2-2; D perhaps matches TRBD1 (6 bases). Between the trimmed V and J ends, which lost 4 bases and 5 bases, there was a span of 11 bases. This CDR3 is 14 amino acids long. Germline values: CDR1 LNHDA, CDR2 SQIVND (reference sequence). For the CDR3, the DNA is TGTGCCAGTAGTACTCACACAGGGACCGGGGAGCTGTTTTTT. It translates to CASSTHTGTGELFF.

The V gene is TRBV6-5, the J gene TRBJ1-6; 8 nucleotides line up with TRBD1. Germline V lookup: CDR1 MNHEY, CDR2 SVGAGI. V lost 4 bases and J lost 7; bases outside the gene matches: 9. There are 16 residues in the CDR3. CDR3 protein: CASSLTADRANSPLHF. The CDR3 bases are TGTGCCAGCAGTTTAACAGCGGACAGGGCCAATTCACCCCTCCACTTT.

The CDR3 DNA follows: TGTGCCAGCAGCTTAGTCTGGGGACTTGAGACCCAGTACTTC. Amino acids: CASSLVWGLETQYF. This chain joins TRBV7-2 and TRBJ2-5, with D possibly matching TRBD2 (6 bases). The germline V gene encodes CDR1 SGHTA and CDR2 FQGNSA. Deletions cut 1 base from V and 5 bases from J, with 11 bases between. The CDR3 sequence is 14 residues long.

This chain connects TRBV6-6 to TRBJ2-1; 9 nucleotides line up with TRBD2. There are 15 residues in the CDR3. Germline CDR1 is MNHNY and CDR2 is SVGAGI (reference sequence). Losses at the gene ends were 5 bases for V and 8 bases for J; bases not matched to a gene: 10. The CDR3 region is CASSGRDSGSHEQFF. The CDR3 region has the DNA TGTGCCAGCAGTGGGCGTGATAGCGGGAGCCATGAGCAGTTCTTC.

The chain links TRBV5-4 to TRBJ2-7, with 8 bases that match TRBD2. V shed 0 bases and J 3 bases; nucleotides not matched to a gene: 5. Germline assignment: CDR1 SGHNT and CDR2 YYREEE (reference sequence). This CDR3 is 15 amino acids long. CDR3 nucleotides: TGTGCCAGCAGCTTGGCCAGCGGGAGTAGCTACGAGCAGTACTTC. Amino acid sequence: CASSLASGSSYEQYF.

The CDR3 coding sequence is TGCGCCAGCAGCCACCCACTTAACGGTCTCTACAATGAGCAGTTCTTC. Translated: CASSHPLNGLYNEQFF. The chain combines TRBV4-1 with TRBJ2-1; D not resolved. The CDR3 covers 16 residues. Germline CDR1 and CDR2: MGHRA and YSYEKL. Trimming removed 3 bases at V and 3 bases at J, with 15 bases between.

This clone was observed a few times. The V gene is TRBV9, the J gene TRBJ2-5; 8 bases fit TRBD2. J gave up 7 bases and V 0 bases, and 8 bases lay outside the gene matches. The CDR3 length is 15 residues. CDR1 and CDR2 from the germline V gene are SGDLS and YYNGEE. DNA of the CDR3: TGTGCCAGCAGCGTAGCGGATAGCGGGGTGGGGACCCAGTACTTC. Protein: CASSVADSGVGTQYF.

J is TRBJ2-2 and V is TRBV10-3; tentatively, D is TRBD1 (6 bases). CDR3 length: 14 amino acids. Germline CDR1 ENHRY, CDR2 SYGVKD. Trimming took off 4 bases at V and 4 bases at J, with 10 bases between the two ends. CDR3 region: CAISGIGGTGELFF. CDR3 nucleotides: TGTGCCATCAGTGGTATAGGGGGCACCGGGGAGCTGTTTTTT.

The chain combines TRBV3-1 (or the pseudogene TRBV3-2) with TRBJ1-2; TRBD1 matches at 10 bases. The trim removed 4 bases at V and 8 bases at J, leaving 7 bases unmatched. The CDR3 covers 14 residues. Per germline, CDR1 LGHDT and CDR2 YNNKEL (reference sequence). This CDR3 reads CASSREDRGGGYTF. The CDR3, as DNA: TGTGCCAGCAGCCGAGAGGACAGGGGGGGCGGCTACACCTTC.

This chain links TRBV10-3 with TRBJ1-5; 7 positions match TRBD1. Germline CDR1 and CDR2: ENHRY and SYGVKD. V lost 2 bases and J lost 3; bases outside the gene matches: 4. There are 15 residues in the CDR3. DNA for the CDR3: TGTGCCATCAGTGAGACGACAGGGTCCAATCAGCCCCAGCATTTT. It is translated as CAISETTGSNQPQHF.

This sequence joins TRBV19 and TRBJ1-1; no firm D call. The CDR3 is 14 amino acids. Between the trimmed V and J ends, which lost 4 bases and 7 bases, there was a span of 16 bases. Germline values: CDR1 LNHDA, CDR2 SQIVND (reference sequence). The CDR3 sequence: CASSTQKGAVEAFF. CDR3 nucleotides: TGTGCCAGTAGTACCCAGAAGGGAGCTGTTGAAGCTTTCTTT.

V is TRBV7-2 and J is TRBJ1-2; 7 bases line up with TRBD1. The ends lost 5 bases at V and 1 base at J; junction bases unmatched: 7. The CDR3 spans 15 residues. Per germline, CDR1 SGHTA and CDR2 FQGNSA. The CDR3 region is CASSLGQFNNYGYTF. The CDR3 region has the DNA TGTGCCAGCAGCCTGGGACAGTTCAATAACTATGGCTACACCTTC.

The V and J genes are TRBV7-6 and TRBJ2-2; 11 nucleotides match TRBD1. V was clipped by 6 bases and J by 0 bases; unmatched bases: 0. Germline V gene lookup returns CDR1 SGHVS and CDR2 FNYEAQ. The CDR3 loop spans 15 amino acids. CDR3 bases: TGTGCCAGCAGGGGACAGGGGGCGAACACCGGGGAGCTGTTTTTT. It codes for CASRGQGANTGELFF.

V gene TRBV28 combines with J gene TRBJ1-4; 8 nucleotides line up with TRBD1. The CDR3 totals 12 residues. Germline V gene data show CDR1 as MDHEN and CDR2 as SYDVKM. The J segment lost 8 bases and the V segment lost 7 bases, leaving 3 bases of the junction unmatched. The CDR3 reads CASTTGVEKLFF. Written as DNA, the CDR3 is TGTGCCAGCACGACAGGGGTCGAAAAACTGTTTTTT.